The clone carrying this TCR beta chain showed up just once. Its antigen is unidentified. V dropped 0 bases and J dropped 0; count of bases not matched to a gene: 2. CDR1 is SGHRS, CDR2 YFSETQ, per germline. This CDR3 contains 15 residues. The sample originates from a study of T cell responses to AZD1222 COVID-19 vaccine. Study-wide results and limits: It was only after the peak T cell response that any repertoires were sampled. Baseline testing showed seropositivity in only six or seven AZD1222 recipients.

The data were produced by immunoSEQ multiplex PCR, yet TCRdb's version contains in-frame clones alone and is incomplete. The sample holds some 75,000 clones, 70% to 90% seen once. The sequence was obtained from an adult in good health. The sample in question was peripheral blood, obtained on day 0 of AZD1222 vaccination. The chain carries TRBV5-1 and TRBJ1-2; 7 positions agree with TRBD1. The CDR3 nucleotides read TGCGCCAGCAGCTTGGGCGACAGGGCTAACTATGGCTACACCTTC. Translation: CASSLGDRANYGYTF.